The 23 T cell receptor beta chains below were found in one sample sequenced in a study of molecular identifiers for immune sequencing clone quantification. TCRdb itself ran the PCR reads through MiXCR, one entry per CDR3 protein. The sample holds about 510,000 distinct CDR3 sequences, around 25% seen once. Sequenced input: naive CD8+ T cells from blood, with Jurkat cell RNA spiked in. Stated subset: FACS-sorted CD8+CD4-CCR7+CD45RA+ naive T cells. Receptors originate from a human donor in good health. Some libraries in this study had Jurkat cell RNA spiked in.

This clonotype was picked up a small number of times. The chain recombines TRBV3-1 with TRBJ1-2; tentative D call: TRBD1 (5 bases). Per the germline V gene, CDR1 is LGHDT and CDR2 is YNNKEL (reference sequence). The CDR3 is made up of 16 amino acids. Between the trimmed V and J ends, which lost 0 bases and 4 bases, there was a span of 15 bases. The CDR3 DNA follows: TGTGCCAGCAGCCAAGATTTGACGGGGCCTGTCTATGGCTACACCTTC. Its protein product is CASSQDLTGPVYGYTF.

This chain uses TRBV20-1 with TRBJ2-7; 7 bases line up with TRBD2. This CDR3 contains 14 residues. J gave up 5 bases and V 3 bases, and 10 bases lay outside the gene matches. CDR1 and CDR2 (germline): DFQATT, SNEGSKA (reference sequence). The CDR3 nucleotides are TGCAGTGCTAGGGGAGGGACCCCCCCTAACGAGCAGTACTTC. It specifies CSARGGTPPNEQYF.

DNA for the CDR3: TGTGCCAGCAGTTACACCTACAACAATGAGCAGTTCTTC. Protein product: CASSYTYNNEQFF. The V call is TRBV6-6, the J call TRBJ2-1; no firm D call. V gave up 2 bases and J gave up 5 bases, with 7 bases separating them. CDR3 length: 13 amino acids. Germline-derived CDR1 and CDR2 are MNHNY and SVGAGI (reference sequence).

This clonotype occurred a few times. The V call is TRBV12-3 or TRBV12-4, the J call TRBJ2-3, with 9 bases lining up with TRBD2. The CDR3 loop spans 15 amino acids. Germline trimming cut 6 bases from V and 5 bases from J; bases unmatched to any gene: 9. This CDR3 reads CASSQGAGGQDTQYF. The CDR3 DNA reads TGTGCCAGCAGCCAAGGCGCGGGGGGGCAAGATACGCAGTATTTT.

The rearrangement uses TRBV29-1 and TRBJ2-1; 10 nucleotides match TRBD2. The ends lost 3 bases at V and 9 bases at J; junction bases unmatched: 14. The CDR3 has 16 residues. Germline CDR1 reads SQVTM; CDR2 reads ANQGSEA. The CDR3 DNA reads as TGCAGCGTTGAGGGCCCTAGCGGGAGAAACGTTGGTGAGCAGTTCTTC. Protein sequence: CSVEGPSGRNVGEQFF.

For the CDR3, the DNA is TGCAGTGCTTACGACGAAGGGCGGGCAGATACGCAGTATTTT. It codes for CSAYDEGRADTQYF. This rearrangement joins TRBV20-1 to TRBJ2-3, with D possibly TRBD2 on 5 matching bases. Germline V lookup: CDR1 DFQATT, CDR2 SNEGSKA (reference sequence). V lost 5 bases to trimming and J lost 4 bases, with 16 bases between them. The CDR3 covers 14 residues.

CDR3 DNA: TGTGCCAGCAGCCAGAATTGGGACGAGCAGTACTTC. This encodes CASSQNWDEQYF. The J gene is TRBJ2-7, the V gene TRBV7-6; no definite D call. V shed 5 bases and J shed 5 bases, with 10 bases lying between them. The CDR3 consists of 12 residues. Germline CDR1 reads SGHVS; CDR2 reads FNYEAQ.

Of note for this clonotype: The junction does not match germline at one end; this may be a read error. The CDR3 spells CTSSPRGPGDPSSYGYTF. In nucleotides, the CDR3 is TGCACCAGCAGCCCCCGGGGTCCAGGGGATCCGAGTAGCTATGGCTACACCTTC. This chain links TRBV4-1 with TRBJ1-2; D possibly corresponds to TRBD1 (6 bases). Germline V gives CDR1 MGHRA, CDR2 YSYEKL. The CDR3 has 18 residues.

This chain's CDR3 is CSATTDGETQYF. CDR3 bases: TGCAGTGCTACGACAGACGGTGAGACCCAGTACTTC. This chain links TRBV20-1 with TRBJ2-5; the D gene is possibly TRBD1 (5 bases). The CDR3 covers 12 residues. Germline CDR1 reads DFQATT; CDR2 reads SNEGSKA (reference sequence). V was shortened by 4 bases and J by 5 bases, with 11 bases between the two germline ends.

V gene TRBV27 combines with J gene TRBJ1-5; D remains ambiguous. Trimming cost V 3 bases and J 2 bases, with 14 bases left between them. From germline, CDR1 is MNHEY and CDR2 SMNVEV (reference sequence). CDR3 size: 16 residues. CDR3 nucleotide sequence: TGTGCCAGCAGTTTTATGTCTCCTGTCGGCAATCAGCCCCAGCATTTT. Translated, it gives CASSFMSPVGNQPQHF.

The chain combines TRBV20-1 with TRBJ2-7, with a weak D call TRBD2 (6 bases). V dropped 6 bases and J dropped 5 bases, with 14 bases sitting between them. Germline lookup yields CDR1 DFQATT and CDR2 SNEGSKA (reference sequence). The CDR3 totals 12 residues. In DNA form, the CDR3 reads TGCAGTGCCCAGCGGGCAGGCAACGAGCAGTACTTC. It codes for CSAQRAGNEQYF.

This chain's CDR3 is CASSFQWLRAEAFF. CDR3 bases: TGTGCCAGCAGCTTCCAGTGGTTGCGGGCTGAAGCTTTCTTT. The V call is TRBV5-5, the J call TRBJ1-1; D remains ambiguous. Trimming left V 2 bases short and J 6 bases short, with 14 bases between. CDR3 length: 14 amino acids. The germline V gene encodes CDR1 SGHKS and CDR2 YYEKEE (reference sequence).

This chain joins TRBV9 and TRBJ2-3, with TRBD2 matching 11 bases. J was trimmed by 5 bases and V by 4 bases; bases with no gene match: 6. Germline values: CDR1 SGDLS, CDR2 YYNGEE. CDR3 length equals 15 residues. CDR3 protein: CASSRTSGRVDTQYF. In DNA form, the CDR3 reads TGTGCCAGCAGCCGGACTAGCGGGCGGGTAGATACGCAGTATTTT.

This clonotype was observed at least ten times. The V gene is TRBV2, the J gene TRBJ2-3; D remains unclear. Germline V gives CDR1 SNHLY, CDR2 FYNNEI. The CDR3 covers 13 residues. The V end was cut by 3 bases, the J end by 5 bases, with 9 bases between. CDR3 loop: CASSDSPEDTQYF. As DNA, the CDR3 is TGTGCCAGCAGTGACAGTCCAGAAGATACGCAGTATTTT.

Notes on this clonotype: A much larger clone differs from this one at a single base, so this may be a read error. V and J are TRBV10-2 and TRBJ2-3, with TRBD2 matching over 8 bases. Germline V gene sequence: CDR1 WSHSY, CDR2 SAAADI. This CDR3 has 13 amino acids. CDR3 DNA: TGCGCCAGCACCGGGGGGGCCGTAGATAAGCAGTATTTT. Amino acids: CASTGGAVDKQYF.

The chain employs TRBV6-2 or TRBV6-3 and TRBJ1-4; D unresolved. The germline CDR1 and CDR2 sequences are MNHEY and SVGEGT. The CDR3 sequence is 12 residues long. Trimming cost V 0 bases and J 8 bases, with 4 bases left between them. CDR3 coding DNA: TGTGCCAGCAGTTACTCCCAGGAAAAACTGTTTTTT. Translating it yields CASSYSQEKLFF.

This clonotype was counted ten times or more. V gene TRBV7-9 combines with J gene TRBJ2-3; TRBD2 might be the D (6 bases). Germline CDR1 is SEHNR and CDR2 is FQNEAQ (reference sequence). V lost 4 bases and J lost 3, with 23 bases in between. The CDR3 runs 18 residues. The CDR3 is CASSSTLIADGATDTQYF. The CDR3 DNA reads as TGTGCCAGCAGCTCCACTTTAATAGCGGATGGAGCAACAGATACGCAGTATTTT.

Comment on this clonotype: A read error is possible here, since a much larger clone lies one base away. The conserved phenylalanine or tryptophan is not found at the CDR3 terminus, so this likely reflects a read error. The chain joins TRBV9 to TRBJ1-3; a possible D gene is TRBD1 (6 bases). V gave up 3 bases and J gave up 1 base, with 11 bases separating them. Looked up from germline, CDR1 is SGDLS and CDR2 is YYNGEE. This CDR3 spans 15 amino acids. The CDR3 region has the DNA TGTGCCAGCAGCGCAATCCAGGGGTCTGGAAACACCATATATTCT. Translation gives CASSAIQGSGNTIYS.

The chain recombines TRBV14 with TRBJ2-1, with TRBD2 matching over 10 bases. The CDR3 is 20 residues long. After removal of 5 bases from V and 7 bases from J, the junction contained 23 bases not matched to a gene. Germline V gene data show CDR1 as SGHDN and CDR2 as FVKESK. In DNA form, the CDR3 reads TGTGCCAGCAGCAAAACCCCCCCTAGCGGGAGACATTTTGGGGGAAATGAGCAGTTCTTC. This codes for CASSKTPPSGRHFGGNEQFF. The variable domain in full, with the rest retrieved from reference TRBV14 and TRBJ2-1, is EAGVTQFPSHSVIEKGQTVTLRCDPISGHDNLYWYRRVMGKEIKFLLHFVKESKQDESGMPNNRFLAERTGGTYSTLKVQPAELEDSGVYFCASSKTPPSGRHFGGNEQFFGPGTRLTVL.

Concerning this clonotype itself: A read error may produce the germline difference seen at one junction end. The chain combines TRBV9 with TRBJ2-3; TRBD1 is a possible D gene (11 bases). Germline V gene data show CDR1 as SGDLS and CDR2 as YYNGEE. There are 16 residues in the CDR3. CDR3 nucleotides: TGTGCCGGCAGCGGGAGGGACAGGGGGACCACAGATACGCAGTATTTT. It encodes CAGSGRDRGTTDTQYF.

The chain's CDR3 is CASSYRGRGEAFF. The CDR3 DNA is TGTGCCAGCAGTTACAGGGGGCGGGGTGAAGCTTTCTTT. The V call is TRBV28, the J call TRBJ1-1, with TRBD1 matching over 9 bases. The CDR3 is 13 residues long. CDR1 and CDR2 (germline): MDHEN, SYDVKM. With V trimmed by 4 bases and J by 7 bases, 4 bases remained unmatched.

As to this clonotype: A read error may explain this, as a much larger clone is one base away. This sequence joins TRBV5-4 and TRBJ2-3; D remains unclear. Germline V CDR1 and CDR2: SGHNT, YYREEE (reference sequence). The V end lost 2 bases, the J end lost 5 bases, and 9 bases lay between the germline ends. CDR3 size: 13 residues. In DNA form, the CDR3 reads TGTGCCAGCAGCTTCGCCCCAGGAGATACGCAGTATTTT. Amino acid sequence: CASSFAPGDTQYF.

Only a few counts were recorded for this clonotype. V is TRBV10-3 and J is TRBJ1-1; D is unresolved. Trimming took off 4 bases at V and 10 bases at J, with 16 bases between the two ends. CDR3 length equals 13 residues. Per germline, CDR1 ENHRY and CDR2 SYGVKD. CDR3 region: CAISGPTDPSAFF. Here the CDR3 DNA reads TGTGCCATCAGTGGCCCTACTGACCCCTCAGCTTTCTTT.